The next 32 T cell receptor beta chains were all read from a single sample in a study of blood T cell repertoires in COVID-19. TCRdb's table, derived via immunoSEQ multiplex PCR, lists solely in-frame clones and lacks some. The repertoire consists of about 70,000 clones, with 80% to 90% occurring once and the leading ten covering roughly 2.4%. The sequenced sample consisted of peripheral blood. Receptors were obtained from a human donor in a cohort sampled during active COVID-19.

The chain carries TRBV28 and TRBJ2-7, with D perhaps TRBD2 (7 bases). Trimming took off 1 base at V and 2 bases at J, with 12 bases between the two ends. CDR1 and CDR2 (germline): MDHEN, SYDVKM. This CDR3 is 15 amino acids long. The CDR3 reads CASSLLGGGTYEQYF. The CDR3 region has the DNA TGTGCCAGCAGTTTATTGGGGGGGGGCACCTACGAGCAGTACTTC.

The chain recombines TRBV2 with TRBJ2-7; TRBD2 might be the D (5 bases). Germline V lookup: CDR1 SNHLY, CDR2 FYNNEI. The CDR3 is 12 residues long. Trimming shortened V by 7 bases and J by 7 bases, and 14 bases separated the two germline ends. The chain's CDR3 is CASKDYPREQYF. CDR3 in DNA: TGTGCCAGCAAAGACTACCCTCGGGAGCAGTACTTC.

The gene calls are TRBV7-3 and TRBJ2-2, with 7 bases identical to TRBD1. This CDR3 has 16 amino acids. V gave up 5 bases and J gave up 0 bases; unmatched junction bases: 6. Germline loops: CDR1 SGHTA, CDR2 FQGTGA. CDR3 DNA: TGTGCCAGCAGCGAAAACAGGGGCCCGAACACCGGGGAGCTGTTTTTT. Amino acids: CASSENRGPNTGELFF.

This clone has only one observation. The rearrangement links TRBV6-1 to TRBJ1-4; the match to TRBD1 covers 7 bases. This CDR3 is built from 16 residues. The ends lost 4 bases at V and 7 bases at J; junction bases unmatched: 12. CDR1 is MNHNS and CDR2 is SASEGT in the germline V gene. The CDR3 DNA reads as TGTGCCAGCAGTGTTAGTAGACAGGGCTTTGGTGAAAAACTGTTTTTT. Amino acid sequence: CASSVSRQGFGEKLFF.

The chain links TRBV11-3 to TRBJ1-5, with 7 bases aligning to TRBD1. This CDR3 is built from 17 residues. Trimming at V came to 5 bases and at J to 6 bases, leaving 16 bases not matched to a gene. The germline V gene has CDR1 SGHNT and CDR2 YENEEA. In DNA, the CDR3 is TGTGCCAGCAGCGTATCTGACAGGGAAGTTTGGTCTCAGCCCCAGCATTTT. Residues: CASSVSDREVWSQPQHF. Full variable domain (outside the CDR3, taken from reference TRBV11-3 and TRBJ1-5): EAGVVQSPRYKIIEKKQPVAFWCNPISGHNTLYWYLQNLGQGPELLIRYENEEAVDDSQLPKDRFSAERLKGVDSTLKIQPAELGDSAVYLCASSVSDREVWSQPQHFGDGTRLSIL.

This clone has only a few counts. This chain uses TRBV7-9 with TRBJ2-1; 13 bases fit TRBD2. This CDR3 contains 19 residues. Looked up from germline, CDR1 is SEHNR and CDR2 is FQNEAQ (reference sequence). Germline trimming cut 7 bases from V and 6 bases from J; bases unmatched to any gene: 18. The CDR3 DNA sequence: TGTGCCAGCACCCAACCGACAGGAAAACTAGCGGGGGGGTTCAATGAGCAGTTCTTC. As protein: CASTQPTGKLAGGFNEQFF.

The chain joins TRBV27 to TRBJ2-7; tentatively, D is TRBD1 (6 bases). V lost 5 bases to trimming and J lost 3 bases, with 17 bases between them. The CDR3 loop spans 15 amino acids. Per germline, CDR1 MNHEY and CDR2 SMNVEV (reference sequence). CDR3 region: CASSQSLTGRYEQYF. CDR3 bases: TGTGCCAGCAGTCAATCCCTGACAGGTCGCTACGAGCAGTACTTC.

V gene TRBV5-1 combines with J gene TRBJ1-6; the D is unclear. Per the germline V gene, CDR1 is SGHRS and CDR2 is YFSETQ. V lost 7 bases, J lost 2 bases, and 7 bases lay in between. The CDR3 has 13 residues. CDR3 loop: CASADTYNSPLHF. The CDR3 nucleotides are TGCGCCAGCGCAGACACCTATAATTCACCCCTCCACTTT. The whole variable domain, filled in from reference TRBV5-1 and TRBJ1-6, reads KAGVTQTPRYLIKTRGQQVTLSCSPISGHRSVSWYQQTPGQGLQFLFEYFSETQRNKGNFPGRFSGRQFSNSRSEMNVSTLELGDSALYLCASADTYNSPLHFGNGTRLTVT.

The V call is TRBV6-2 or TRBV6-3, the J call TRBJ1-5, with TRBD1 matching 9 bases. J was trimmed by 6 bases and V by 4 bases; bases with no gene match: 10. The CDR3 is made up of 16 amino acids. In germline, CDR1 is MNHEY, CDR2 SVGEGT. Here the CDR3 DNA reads TGTGCCAGCAGTTCCGGGACAGGGAAAGGGCGTCAGCCCCAGCATTTT. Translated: CASSSGTGKGRQPQHF.

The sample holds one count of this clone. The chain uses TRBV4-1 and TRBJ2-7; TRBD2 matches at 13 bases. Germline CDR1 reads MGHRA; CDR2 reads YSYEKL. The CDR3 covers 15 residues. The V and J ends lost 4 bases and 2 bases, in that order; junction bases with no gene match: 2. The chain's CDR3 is CASSRGLAGTYEQYF. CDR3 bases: TGCGCCAGCAGCCGGGGACTAGCGGGAACCTACGAGCAGTACTTC.

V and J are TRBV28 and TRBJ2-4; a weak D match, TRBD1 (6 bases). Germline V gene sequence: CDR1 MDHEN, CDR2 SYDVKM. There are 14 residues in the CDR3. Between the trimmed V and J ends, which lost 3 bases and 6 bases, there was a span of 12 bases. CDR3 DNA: TGTGCCAGCAGTTTGAGGGGGTTTGGAAACATTCAGTACTTC. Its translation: CASSLRGFGNIQYF.

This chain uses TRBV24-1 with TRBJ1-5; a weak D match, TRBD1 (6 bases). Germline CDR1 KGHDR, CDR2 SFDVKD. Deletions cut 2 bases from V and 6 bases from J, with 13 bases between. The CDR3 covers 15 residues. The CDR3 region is CATSDSRGVGQPQHF. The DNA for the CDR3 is TGTGCCACCAGTGATTCCAGGGGCGTGGGTCAGCCCCAGCATTTT.

CDR3 nucleotides: TGTGCCAGCAGTTCCCTTTTCGAGCAGTACTTC. This gives the protein CASSSLFEQYF. V and J are TRBV28 and TRBJ2-7; no clear D. Germline values: CDR1 MDHEN, CDR2 SYDVKM. The CDR3 totals 11 residues. V lost 4 bases to trimming and J lost 6 bases, with 7 bases between them.

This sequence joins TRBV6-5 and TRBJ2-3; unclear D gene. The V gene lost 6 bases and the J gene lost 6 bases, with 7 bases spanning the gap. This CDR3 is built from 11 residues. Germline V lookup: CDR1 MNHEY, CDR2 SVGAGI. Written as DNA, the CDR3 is TGTGCCAGCAGCCCCCGGGATACGCAGTATTTT. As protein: CASSPRDTQYF.

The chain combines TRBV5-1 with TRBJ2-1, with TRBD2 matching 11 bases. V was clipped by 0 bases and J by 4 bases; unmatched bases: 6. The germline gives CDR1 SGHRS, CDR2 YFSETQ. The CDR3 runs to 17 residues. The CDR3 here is CASSLGTLAGVYNEQFF. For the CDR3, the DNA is TGCGCCAGCAGCTTGGGGACACTAGCGGGAGTGTACAATGAGCAGTTCTTC.

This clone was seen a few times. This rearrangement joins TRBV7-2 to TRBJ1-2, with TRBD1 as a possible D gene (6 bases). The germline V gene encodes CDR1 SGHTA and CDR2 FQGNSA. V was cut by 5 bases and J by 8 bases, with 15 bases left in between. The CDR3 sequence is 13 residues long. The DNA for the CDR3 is TGTGCCAGCAGCCCCACAGGGTATCGCGGCTACACCTTC. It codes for CASSPTGYRGYTF.

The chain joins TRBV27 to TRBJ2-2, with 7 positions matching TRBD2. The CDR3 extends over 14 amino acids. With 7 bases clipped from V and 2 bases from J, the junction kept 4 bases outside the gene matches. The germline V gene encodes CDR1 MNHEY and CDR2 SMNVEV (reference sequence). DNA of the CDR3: TGTGCCAGCACCTGGGGGGGAAACACCGGGGAGCTGTTTTTT. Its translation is CASTWGGNTGELFF.

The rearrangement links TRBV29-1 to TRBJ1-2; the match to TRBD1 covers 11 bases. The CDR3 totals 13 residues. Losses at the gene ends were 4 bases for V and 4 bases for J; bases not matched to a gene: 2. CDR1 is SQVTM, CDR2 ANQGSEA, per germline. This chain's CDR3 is CSVVGQGGYGYTF. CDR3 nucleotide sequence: TGCAGCGTTGTGGGACAGGGGGGCTATGGCTACACCTTC.

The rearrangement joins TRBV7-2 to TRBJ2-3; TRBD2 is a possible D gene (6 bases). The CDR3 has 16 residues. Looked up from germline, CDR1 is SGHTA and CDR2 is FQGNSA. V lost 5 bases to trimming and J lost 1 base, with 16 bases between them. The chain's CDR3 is CASSNPWEDGTDTQYF. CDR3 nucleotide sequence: TGTGCCAGCAGCAACCCTTGGGAGGACGGCACAGATACGCAGTATTTT.

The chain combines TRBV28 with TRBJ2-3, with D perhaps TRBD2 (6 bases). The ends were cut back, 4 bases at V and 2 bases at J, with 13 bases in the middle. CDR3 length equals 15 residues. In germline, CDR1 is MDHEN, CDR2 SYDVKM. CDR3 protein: CASSSGLIYTDTQYF. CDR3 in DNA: TGTGCCAGCAGTTCGGGACTGATTTACACAGATACGCAGTATTTT. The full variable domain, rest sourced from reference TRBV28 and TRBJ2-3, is DVKVTQSSRYLVKRTGEKVFLECVQDMDHENMFWYRQDPGLGLRLIYFSYDVKMKEKGDIPEGYSVSREKKERFSLILESASTNQTSMYLCASSSGLIYTDTQYFGPGTRLTVL.

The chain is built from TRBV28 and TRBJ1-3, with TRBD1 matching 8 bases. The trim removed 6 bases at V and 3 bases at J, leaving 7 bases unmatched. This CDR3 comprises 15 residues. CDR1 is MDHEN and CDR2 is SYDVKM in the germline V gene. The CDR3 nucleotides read TGTGCCAGCAGCAATGGACAGGGATTTGGAAACACCATATATTTT. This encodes CASSNGQGFGNTIYF.

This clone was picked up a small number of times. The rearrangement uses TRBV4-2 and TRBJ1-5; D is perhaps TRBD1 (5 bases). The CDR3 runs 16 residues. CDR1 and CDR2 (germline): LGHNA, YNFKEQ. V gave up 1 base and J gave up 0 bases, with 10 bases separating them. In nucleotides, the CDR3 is TGTGCCAGCAGCCAAGCACAGGCGGCTAGCAATCAGCCCCAGCATTTT. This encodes CASSQAQAASNQPQHF.

The CDR3 sequence: CASSISDGNTIYF. Here the CDR3 DNA reads TGTGCCAGCAGCATAAGCGACGGAAACACCATATATTTT. The chain carries TRBV5-5 and TRBJ1-3; D not resolved. From germline, CDR1 is SGHKS and CDR2 YYEKEE (reference sequence). V was trimmed by 4 bases and J by 4 bases, leaving 9 bases between them. This CDR3 comprises 13 residues.

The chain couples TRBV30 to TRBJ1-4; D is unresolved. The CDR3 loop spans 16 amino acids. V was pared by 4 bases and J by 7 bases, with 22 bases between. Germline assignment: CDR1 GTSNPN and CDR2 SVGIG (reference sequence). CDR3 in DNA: TGTGCCTGGAAAGAGGAAAGGAGACCCTACTCTGAAAAACTGTTTTTT. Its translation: CAWKEERRPYSEKLFF.

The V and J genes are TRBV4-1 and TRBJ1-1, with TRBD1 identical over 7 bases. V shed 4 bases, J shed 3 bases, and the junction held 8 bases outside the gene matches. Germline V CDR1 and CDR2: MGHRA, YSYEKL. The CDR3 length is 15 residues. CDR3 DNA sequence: TGCGCCAGCAGCCGCCTACAGGGGCGGGACACTGAAGCTTTCTTT. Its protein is CASSRLQGRDTEAFF.

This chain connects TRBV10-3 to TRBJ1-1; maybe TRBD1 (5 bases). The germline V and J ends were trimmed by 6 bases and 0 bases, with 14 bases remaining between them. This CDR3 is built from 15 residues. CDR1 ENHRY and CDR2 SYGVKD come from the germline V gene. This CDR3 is CAIRGMTAMNTEAFF. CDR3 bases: TGTGCCATCAGGGGGATGACAGCCATGAACACTGAAGCTTTCTTT.

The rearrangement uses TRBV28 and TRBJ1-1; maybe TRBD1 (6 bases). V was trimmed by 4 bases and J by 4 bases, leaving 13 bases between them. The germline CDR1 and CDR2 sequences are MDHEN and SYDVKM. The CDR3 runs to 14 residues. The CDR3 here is CASSSYRDATEAFF. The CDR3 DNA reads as TGTGCCAGCAGTTCGTACAGGGATGCCACTGAAGCTTTCTTT.

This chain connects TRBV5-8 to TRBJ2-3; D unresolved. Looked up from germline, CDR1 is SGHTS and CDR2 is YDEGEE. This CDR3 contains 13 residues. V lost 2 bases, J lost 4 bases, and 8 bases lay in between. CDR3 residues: CASSLVSADTQYF. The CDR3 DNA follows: TGTGCCAGCAGCTTAGTTAGTGCAGATACGCAGTATTTT.

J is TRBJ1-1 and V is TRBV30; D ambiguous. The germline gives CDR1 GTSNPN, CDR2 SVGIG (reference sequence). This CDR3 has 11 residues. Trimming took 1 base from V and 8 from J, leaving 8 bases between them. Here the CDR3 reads CAWSDRVEAFF. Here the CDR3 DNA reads TGTGCCTGGAGTGACCGGGTCGAAGCTTTCTTT.

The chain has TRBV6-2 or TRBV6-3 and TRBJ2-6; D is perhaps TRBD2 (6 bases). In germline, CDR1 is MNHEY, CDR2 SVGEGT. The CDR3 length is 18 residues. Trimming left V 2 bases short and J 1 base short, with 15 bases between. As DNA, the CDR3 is TGTGCCAGCAGTTACGGAGACGGGAGAGGGTCTGGGGCCAACGTCCTGACTTTC. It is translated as CASSYGDGRGSGANVLTF.

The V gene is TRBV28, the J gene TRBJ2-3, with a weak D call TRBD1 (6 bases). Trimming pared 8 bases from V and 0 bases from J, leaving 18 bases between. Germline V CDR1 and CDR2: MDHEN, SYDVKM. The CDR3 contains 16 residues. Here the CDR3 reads CASHSFPTGSTDTQYF. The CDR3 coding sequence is TGTGCCAGCCACAGTTTTCCAACAGGGAGCACAGATACGCAGTATTTT.

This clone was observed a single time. The CDR3 region is CASQSGQGMNTEAFF. CDR3 DNA: TGTGCCAGCCAATCGGGCCAGGGCATGAACACTGAAGCTTTCTTT. J is TRBJ1-1 and V is TRBV19, with D perhaps matching TRBD1 (5 bases). The V and J ends lost 9 bases and 0 bases respectively, with 17 bases between them. Germline lookup yields CDR1 LNHDA and CDR2 SQIVND (reference sequence). The CDR3 is made up of 15 amino acids.